This TCR beta chain emerged from a study of low-dose radiotherapy and immunotherapy resistance in tumors. CDR1 and CDR2 (germline): SGDLS, YYNGEE. The length of the CDR3 is 15 residues. V was shortened by 0 bases and J by 1 base, with 9 bases between the two germline ends. Time point in this sample: before trial treatment. With TRAV- and TRBV-specific primers, first-strand cDNA was made, covering the alpha and beta chains. It was with a constant-region primer and a V-primer adapter that TCRs were amplified over roughly 19 PCR cycles. MiXCR, run by TCRdb on the reads, gives a single entry per CDR3 protein. The sample lists more than 50,000 distinct CDR3 sequences; approximately 25% were seen once.

The rearrangement uses TRBV9 and TRBJ2-3; D might be TRBD2 (5 bases). The sample was PBMCs, taken before treatment. This TCR derives from a male donor with prostate cancer. CDR3 amino acids: CASSVDSGGTDTQYF. CDR3 coding DNA: TGTGCCAGCAGCGTAGACAGCGGCGGCACAGATACGCAGTATTTT.